One and the same sample provided the 15 T cell receptor beta chains below, sequenced in a study of blood T cell repertoires in COVID-19. Using immunoSEQ multiplex PCR, the repertoire was profiled, and TCRdb retains in-frame clones only, with some absent. The profile shows about 330,000 clones, approximately 86% of them singletons. What was sequenced was peripheral blood. The receptor source for this set is a man younger than 45 with COVID-19, enrolled during active disease.

The genes are TRBV9 and TRBJ2-3; weak D call: TRBD1 (6 bases). CDR3 length: 16 residues. CDR1 is SGDLS and CDR2 is YYNGEE in the germline V gene. Trimming stripped 0 bases from V and 0 bases from J, with 11 bases between. Here the CDR3 reads CASSVEGDPSTDTQYF. The CDR3 DNA reads as TGTGCCAGCAGCGTAGAGGGGGACCCTAGCACAGATACGCAGTATTTT.

CDR3 DNA: TGCAGCGTTGAATTTTGGGACACAGCCACACAGTACTTC. Its translation is CSVEFWDTATQYF. The chain is built from TRBV29-1 and TRBJ2-4; perhaps TRBD1 as D (6 bases). V was shortened by 2 bases and J by 13 bases, with 18 bases between the two germline ends. This CDR3 is 13 amino acids long. The germline CDR1 and CDR2 sequences are SQVTM and ANQGSEA.

The rearrangement uses TRBV2 and TRBJ2-3; D is undetermined. The CDR3 contains 15 residues. V gave up 2 bases and J gave up 0 bases, with 9 bases separating them. Per germline, CDR1 SNHLY and CDR2 FYNNEI. The CDR3 loop is CASSERGLSTDTQYF. CDR3 in DNA: TGTGCCAGCAGTGAAAGAGGTCTGAGCACAGATACGCAGTATTTT.

This clone occurred once. This chain uses TRBV5-6 with TRBJ2-7; 7 bases align to TRBD2. CDR3 length equals 11 residues. The germline gives CDR1 SGHDT, CDR2 YYEEEE. J lost 7 bases, V lost 4 bases, and 2 bases had no gene match. In DNA form, the CDR3 reads TGTGCCAGCAGCGGGGAGGGAGAGCAGTACTTC. This gives the protein CASSGEGEQYF.

The rearrangement links TRBV14 to TRBJ1-6, with D perhaps matching TRBD1 (6 bases). The CDR3 totals 15 residues. Germline loops: CDR1 SGHDN, CDR2 FVKESK. Trimming took 4 bases from V and 10 from J, leaving 17 bases between them. The chain's CDR3 is CASSPGTWASSPLHF. CDR3 sequence (DNA): TGTGCCAGCAGCCCAGGGACATGGGCATCGTCACCCCTCCACTTT.

In DNA, the CDR3 is TGTGCCAGCAGTCCCTTGCCCGCAGGGATGGGGTTTAACTATGGCTACACCTTC. Translated: CASSPLPAGMGFNYGYTF. The J gene is TRBJ1-2, the V gene TRBV7-9; a weak D match, TRBD1 (5 bases). Per germline, CDR1 SEHNR and CDR2 FQNEAQ (reference sequence). Deletions cut 6 bases from V and 1 base from J, with 24 bases between. This CDR3 contains 18 residues.

CDR3 loop: CATQDSNQPQHF. CDR3 DNA: TGTGCCACCCAGGATAGCAATCAGCCCCAGCATTTT. The chain recombines TRBV10-3 with TRBJ1-5; no clear D. Germline V gene data show CDR1 as ENHRY and CDR2 as SYGVKD. The CDR3 is made up of 12 amino acids. Between the trimmed V and J ends, which lost 10 bases and 0 bases, there was a span of 7 bases.

CDR3 sequence reads: CASSYQREVGFF. CDR3 in DNA: TGTGCCAGCAGTTACCAGCGGGAGGTGGGGTTCTTC. V gene TRBV6-6 combines with J gene TRBJ2-1; TRBD2 matches 9 bases. This CDR3 has 12 amino acids. With 2 bases clipped from V and 15 bases from J, the junction kept 5 bases outside the gene matches. The V gene's germline CDR1 is MNHNY and CDR2 SVGAGI (reference sequence).

This chain joins TRBV20-1 and TRBJ2-7; no clear D gene. V was clipped by 3 bases and J by 2 bases, with 17 bases between them. The CDR3 extends over 15 amino acids. The germline V gene encodes CDR1 DFQATT and CDR2 SNEGSKA (reference sequence). The CDR3, as DNA: TGCAGTGCTAGTCATACGCGGCGCGGCGCCTACGAGCAGTACTTC. This translates into CSASHTRRGAYEQYF.

This clone was found once. The gene calls are TRBV11-2 and TRBJ2-2, with 7 nucleotides matching TRBD2. Germline V CDR1 and CDR2: SGHAT, FQNNGV. V trimming: 4 bases; J trimming: 3 bases; junction bases outside the gene matches: 8. The CDR3 is made up of 16 amino acids. CDR3 sequence: CASSYPGTTYTGELFF. Written as DNA, the CDR3 is TGTGCCAGCAGCTATCCCGGGACTACATACACCGGGGAGCTGTTTTTT.

This clone was counted only a few times. The J gene is TRBJ2-3, the V gene TRBV28; D gene uncertain. The V end lost 6 bases, the J end lost 0 bases, and 13 bases lay between the germline ends. This CDR3 contains 15 residues. CDR1 is MDHEN, CDR2 SYDVKM, per germline. This CDR3 reads CASSKPYLSTDTQYF. Written as DNA, the CDR3 is TGTGCCAGCAGCAAGCCGTACTTGAGCACAGATACGCAGTATTTT. The full variable domain, in which reference TRBV28 and TRBJ2-3 provide the parts outside the CDR3, is DVKVTQSSRYLVKRTGEKVFLECVQDMDHENMFWYRQDPGLGLRLIYFSYDVKMKEKGDIPEGYSVSREKKERFSLILESASTNQTSMYLCASSKPYLSTDTQYFGPGTRLTVL.

This clone was counted ten times or more. The chain couples TRBV6-4 to TRBJ2-3, with D perhaps TRBD2 (6 bases). The CDR3 has 16 residues. Trimming stripped 3 bases from V and 3 bases from J, with 16 bases between. Germline V lookup: CDR1 MRHNA, CDR2 SNTAGT. DNA of the CDR3: TGTGCCAGCAGTGAGAGATCGGGAGATGGGACAGATACGCAGTATTTT. This codes for CASSERSGDGTDTQYF.

The chain combines TRBV30 with TRBJ1-6, with TRBD1 matching over 8 bases. This CDR3 spans 13 amino acids. J gave up 6 bases and V 4 bases, and 2 bases lay outside the gene matches. Germline values: CDR1 GTSNPN, CDR2 SVGIG (reference sequence). CDR3 coding DNA: TGTGCCTGGAACAGGGGGGGTAATTCACCCCTCCACTTT. It yields the protein CAWNRGGNSPLHF.

This sequence joins TRBV2 and TRBJ1-1; possibly TRBD1 for D (5 bases). From germline, CDR1 is SNHLY and CDR2 FYNNEI. V lost 10 bases, J lost 0 bases, and 15 bases lay in between. The CDR3 length is 14 residues. The CDR3 bases are TGTGCCAACCCACGGGGCGGGATGAACACTGAAGCTTTCTTT. Its translation is CANPRGGMNTEAFF.

The rearrangement joins TRBV3-1 (or the pseudogene TRBV3-2) to TRBJ2-2; D might be TRBD2 (5 bases). The CDR3 covers 14 residues. V dropped 4 bases and J dropped 0 bases, with 6 bases sitting between them. CDR1 is LGHDT, CDR2 YNNKEL, per germline (reference sequence). CDR3 residues: CASSLTTNTGELFF. The CDR3 DNA reads TGTGCCAGCAGCCTGACTACGAACACCGGGGAGCTGTTTTTT.